This entry lists 26 T cell receptor beta chains sequenced from one sample in a study of blood T cell repertoires in COVID-19. TCRdb keeps only in-frame clones here, not all; method: immunoSEQ multiplex PCR. The table includes 150,000 to 200,000 clones, approximately 88% detected once. Sequencing was performed on PBMCs or T cells enriched from blood (not recorded which). The receptors derive from a man between 65 and 79 years old who had been exposed to COVID-19.

The chain links TRBV9 to TRBJ2-3, with a tentative D call TRBD2 (6 bases). The germline V gene has CDR1 SGDLS and CDR2 YYNGEE. This CDR3 region has 14 residues. Trimming shortened V by 7 bases and J by 0 bases, and 12 bases separated the two germline ends. The CDR3 DNA sequence: TGTGCCAGCGGCTATGGGACTAGCACAGATACGCAGTATTTT. It is translated as CASGYGTSTDTQYF.

The V and J genes are TRBV5-1 and TRBJ1-2; a weak D match, TRBD1 (6 bases). Germline values: CDR1 SGHRS, CDR2 YFSETQ. The CDR3 has 14 residues. V was shortened by 4 bases and J by 4 bases, with 14 bases between the two germline ends. The CDR3 DNA follows: TGCGCCAGCAGCCCTCGGGTGGACAGCTATGGCTACACCTTC. This gives the protein CASSPRVDSYGYTF.

This rearrangement joins TRBV11-2 to TRBJ1-1; 11 bases map to TRBD1. Germline V CDR1 and CDR2: SGHAT, FQNNGV. V gave up 1 base and J gave up 1 base; unmatched junction bases: 8. CDR3 size: 18 residues. The chain's CDR3 is CASSLAGQGGYRNTEAFF. DNA of the CDR3: TGTGCCAGCAGCTTAGCGGGACAGGGGGGATACAGGAACACTGAAGCTTTCTTT.

The genes are TRBV11-3 and TRBJ2-5; 9 bases agree with TRBD1. Unmatched junction bases numbered 18, after V lost 5 bases and J lost 5 bases. This CDR3 is built from 18 residues. Germline CDR1 and CDR2: SGHNT and YENEEA. The CDR3 here is CASSPPRDREGLGETQYF. The DNA for the CDR3 is TGTGCCAGCAGCCCCCCCCGGGACAGGGAGGGGCTGGGTGAGACCCAGTACTTC.

For the CDR3, the DNA is TGTGCCAGCAGATTCTGGTGCGCGGGGGGCTTCTACAATGAGCAGTTCTTC. This codes for CASRFWCAGGFYNEQFF. The chain is built from TRBV7-3 and TRBJ2-1; 8 bases fit TRBD2. V shed 6 bases and J 3 bases; nucleotides not matched to a gene: 13. In germline, CDR1 is SGHTA, CDR2 FQGTGA. The CDR3 extends over 17 amino acids.

The rearrangement joins TRBV5-1 to TRBJ2-5; 7 positions agree with TRBD1. With 4 bases clipped from V and 4 bases from J, the junction kept 10 bases outside the gene matches. Germline loops: CDR1 SGHRS, CDR2 YFSETQ. The CDR3 runs to 15 residues. The CDR3 nucleotides read TGCGCCAGCAGCCTAGTCCAGGGGGTGGGAGAGACCCAGTACTTC. Amino acids: CASSLVQGVGETQYF.

In its sample, this clone was seen many times. This chain uses TRBV7-2 with TRBJ1-6; D perhaps matches TRBD1 (5 bases). The CDR3 has 16 amino acids. Germline CDR1 reads SGHTA; CDR2 reads FQGNSA. V shed 1 base and J shed 10 bases, with 17 bases lying between them. The CDR3 DNA follows: TGTGCCAGCAGCTTAGAGCGCCAGGGAGGGTCGTCACCCCTCCACTTT. This encodes CASSLERQGGSSPLHF.

The rearrangement uses TRBV6-5 and TRBJ2-3; D is undetermined. Deletions cut 0 bases from V and 2 bases from J, with 12 bases between. CDR1 is MNHEY, CDR2 SVGAGI, per germline. The CDR3 covers 16 residues. CDR3 residues: CASSYSPNQNTDTQYF. DNA for the CDR3: TGTGCCAGCAGTTACTCCCCCAACCAGAACACAGATACGCAGTATTTT.

The chain is built from TRBV3-1 (or the pseudogene TRBV3-2) and TRBJ2-5; TRBD2 matches at 13 bases. V was pared by 2 bases and J by 5 bases, with 8 bases of the junction left unmatched. Germline-derived CDR1 and CDR2 are LGHDT and YNNKEL (reference sequence). This CDR3 spans 17 amino acids. CDR3: CASSQIKGLAGRETQYF. In DNA form, the CDR3 reads TGTGCCAGCAGCCAAATCAAGGGACTAGCGGGAAGGGAGACCCAGTACTTC.

The CDR3 coding sequence is TGTGCCAGCAGCGTAGAAGGGGTAGGAAACACCATATATTTT. Its translation is CASSVEGVGNTIYF. The rearrangement joins TRBV9 to TRBJ1-3; TRBD1 might be the D (5 bases). Germline assignment: CDR1 SGDLS and CDR2 YYNGEE. Trimming took 0 bases from V and 4 from J, leaving 8 bases between them. The CDR3 contains 14 residues.

CDR3 residues: CASSPAGTGDRKLFF. The DNA for the CDR3 is TGTGCCAGCTCACCTGCCGGGACAGGGGACAGGAAACTGTTTTTT. The V call is TRBV18, the J call TRBJ1-4; 10 nucleotides line up with TRBD1. Germline values: CDR1 KGHSH, CDR2 LQKENI. The CDR3 has 15 residues. The V and J ends lost 3 bases and 11 bases, in that order; junction bases with no gene match: 9.

The chain is built from TRBV5-1 and TRBJ2-7, with TRBD2 identical over 7 bases. This CDR3 contains 13 residues. Germline V gives CDR1 SGHRS, CDR2 YFSETQ. J lost 3 bases, V lost 4 bases, and 4 bases had no gene match. The chain's CDR3 is CASSPSGGYEQYF. The CDR3 DNA reads as TGCGCCAGCAGCCCTTCGGGGGGCTACGAGCAGTACTTC. Full variable domain (outside the CDR3, taken from reference TRBV5-1 and TRBJ2-7): KAGVTQTPRYLIKTRGQQVTLSCSPISGHRSVSWYQQTPGQGLQFLFEYFSETQRNKGNFPGRFSGRQFSNSRSEMNVSTLELGDSALYLCASSPSGGYEQYFGPGTRLTVT.

The chain employs TRBV27 and TRBJ2-5; 11 nucleotides align to TRBD2. V gave up 8 bases and J gave up 5 bases; unmatched junction bases: 10. CDR1 and CDR2 from the germline V gene are MNHEY and SMNVEV (reference sequence). CDR3 length equals 15 residues. The CDR3 DNA reads TGTGCCAGCCGTGGAATAGCGGGGGGGATGGAGACCCAGTACTTC. Residues: CASRGIAGGMETQYF.

This clone was counted a few times. The chain has TRBV11-3 and TRBJ2-2; D call uncertain. The CDR3 has 13 residues. The V end lost 2 bases, the J end lost 5 bases, and 6 bases lay between the germline ends. From germline, CDR1 is SGHNT and CDR2 YENEEA. The CDR3, as DNA: TGTGCCAGCAGCTTACAGAATACCGGGGAGCTGTTTTTT. Translation: CASSLQNTGELFF.

CDR3 DNA: TGTGCCAGCAACCGAAAACAGGGTCAAGGCTACACCTTC. Translating it yields CASNRKQGQGYTF. The chain has TRBV28 and TRBJ1-2; possibly TRBD1 for D (6 bases). Germline V lookup: CDR1 MDHEN, CDR2 SYDVKM. The V gene lost 7 bases and the J gene lost 8 bases, with 17 bases spanning the gap. The CDR3 extends over 13 amino acids.

The chain is built from TRBV5-1 and TRBJ2-7; 9 bases agree with TRBD1. The CDR3 covers 15 residues. Germline-derived CDR1 and CDR2 are SGHRS and YFSETQ. The V segment lost 2 bases and the J segment 6 bases; nucleotides outside the gene matches: 9. Written as DNA, the CDR3 is TGCGCCAGCAGCTTTGGTACAGGGGGCGCGAGCGAGCAGTACTTC. It specifies CASSFGTGGASEQYF.

In this sample, this clone turned up once. The genes are TRBV6-2 or TRBV6-3 and TRBJ2-3; 8 nucleotides match TRBD1. CDR3 size: 16 residues. Trimming took 5 bases from V and 4 from J; bases not matched to a gene: 11. Per the germline V gene, CDR1 is MNHEY and CDR2 is SVGEGT. CDR3 region: CASSRHGQGGADTQYF. The CDR3 DNA reads as TGTGCCAGCAGTCGACACGGACAGGGAGGTGCAGATACGCAGTATTTT.

V is TRBV5-1 and J is TRBJ1-1; TRBD1 agrees at 9 bases. Trimming took 4 bases from V and 1 from J; bases not matched to a gene: 8. The CDR3 runs to 16 residues. The germline gives CDR1 SGHRS, CDR2 YFSETQ. CDR3 loop: CASSPAEGQGNTEAFF. The CDR3 DNA is TGCGCCAGCAGCCCTGCCGAGGGACAGGGGAACACTGAAGCTTTCTTT.

This clone has a single count. The genes are TRBV4-1 and TRBJ2-5; the match to TRBD2 covers 12 bases. There are 15 residues in the CDR3. J gave up 5 bases and V 5 bases, and 6 bases lay outside the gene matches. Looked up from germline, CDR1 is MGHRA and CDR2 is YSYEKL. CDR3 residues: CASSSSGGADETQYF. The DNA for the CDR3 is TGCGCCAGCAGCTCTAGCGGGGGGGCCGATGAGACCCAGTACTTC.

CDR3: CASSPQASGRGGEQFF. CDR3 sequence (DNA): TGTGCCAGCTCACCCCAGGCTAGCGGGAGAGGGGGTGAGCAGTTCTTC. The V and J genes are TRBV18 and TRBJ2-1; the match to TRBD2 covers 10 bases. V trimming: 3 bases; J trimming: 9 bases; junction bases outside the gene matches: 11. CDR3 length: 16 residues. Germline CDR1 reads KGHSH; CDR2 reads LQKENI. The whole variable domain, remainder taken from reference TRBV18 and TRBJ2-1, is NAGVMQNPRHLVRRRGQEARLRCSPMKGHSHVYWYRQLPEEGLKFMVYLQKENIIDESGMPKERFSAEFPKEGPSILRIQQVVRGDSAAYFCASSPQASGRGGEQFFGPGTRLTVL.

In this sample, this clone turned up a few times. The genes are TRBV6-5 and TRBJ2-7, with D unclear. V gave up 10 bases and J gave up 5 bases, with 9 bases separating them. The CDR3 totals 10 residues. From germline, CDR1 is MNHEY and CDR2 SVGAGI. CDR3 sequence reads: CATSLHEQYF. The DNA of the CDR3 is TGTGCCACGTCCCTCCACGAGCAGTACTTC.

V gene TRBV7-2 combines with J gene TRBJ1-2, with TRBD1 matching 11 bases. Per the germline V gene, CDR1 is SGHTA and CDR2 is FQGNSA. CDR3 length equals 16 residues. Losses at the gene ends were 5 bases for V and 3 bases for J; bases not matched to a gene: 8. Here the CDR3 DNA reads TGTGCCAGCAGCCCAGGGGGACAGGGGGTTGACTATGGCTACACCTTC. It encodes CASSPGGQGVDYGYTF. The whole variable domain, remainder taken from reference TRBV7-2 and TRBJ1-2, is GAGVSQSPSNKVTEKGKDVELRCDPISGHTALYWYRQSLGQGLEFLIYFQGNSAPDKSGLPSDRFSAERTGGSVSTLTIQRTQQEDSAVYLCASSPGGQGVDYGYTFGSGTRLTVV.

In its sample, this clone was seen a few times. The chain carries TRBV6-5 and TRBJ2-3; D is possibly TRBD1 (5 bases). This CDR3 is 13 amino acids long. Germline loops: CDR1 MNHEY, CDR2 SVGAGI. V lost 10 bases and J lost 5, with 16 bases in between. CDR3 residues: CATTISQGDTQYF. The CDR3 nucleotides are TGTGCCACCACCATAAGTCAGGGAGATACGCAGTATTTT.

The chain is built from TRBV28 and TRBJ2-1; 8 nucleotides agree with TRBD2. Per germline, CDR1 MDHEN and CDR2 SYDVKM. The CDR3 contains 15 residues. Losses at the gene ends were 6 bases for V and 9 bases for J; bases not matched to a gene: 13. CDR3 coding DNA: TGTGCCAGCAGCTCTTCGGGAGGGCGGAATGGTGAGCAGTTCTTC. This codes for CASSSSGGRNGEQFF.

The V call is TRBV19, the J call TRBJ1-2; 7 bases map to TRBD1. Germline V gene data show CDR1 as LNHDA and CDR2 as SQIVND (reference sequence). V gave up 9 bases and J gave up 8 bases; unmatched junction bases: 15. The CDR3 is 14 residues long. The CDR3 reads CASRRDSLLKGYTF. The CDR3 region has the DNA TGTGCCAGCAGGAGGGACAGCCTTCTTAAGGGCTACACCTTC.

The V gene is TRBV5-1, the J gene TRBJ1-3; D unresolved. The V gene's germline CDR1 is SGHRS and CDR2 YFSETQ. The germline V and J ends were trimmed by 1 base and 0 bases, with 11 bases remaining between them. The CDR3 length is 16 residues. The chain's CDR3 is CASSLTGESSGNTIYF. The CDR3 DNA reads TGCGCCAGCAGCTTGACCGGGGAGAGCTCTGGAAACACCATATATTTT.